These 7 T cell receptor beta chains were all obtained from the same sample, sequenced in a study of long-term antiretroviral therapy in people with HIV. Survey level was the resolution at which the v3.0 immunoSEQ assay ran. Only in-frame clones appear in the TCRdb table, and some are missing; sequencing was by immunoSEQ multiplex PCR. The sample has under 20,000 clones, over 75% seen once. The source material was unsorted PBMCs, sampled 0.1 years before starting antiretroviral therapy. The origin of the receptors is a man aged 18-30 years with HIV.

The chain links TRBV11-2 to TRBJ2-5; D is possibly TRBD1 or TRBD2 (6 bases each). V was clipped by 0 bases and J by 9 bases, with 17 bases between them. CDR3 length equals 15 residues. Germline lookup yields CDR1 SGHAT and CDR2 FQNNGV. This CDR3 is CASSLEGGSGRSQYF. The CDR3 DNA sequence: TGTGCCAGCAGCTTAGAAGGGGGGTCAGGCAGGTCCCAGTACTTC.

The V call is TRBV9, the J call TRBJ2-5; D unclear. Germline assignment: CDR1 SGDLS and CDR2 YYNGEE. This CDR3 is built from 16 residues. The V end was cut by 0 bases, the J end by 3 bases, with 15 bases between. The CDR3 bases are TGTGCCAGCAGCGTAGCTCTGTTGGACCGAAAAGAGACCCAGTACTTC. Its translation: CASSVALLDRKETQYF.

This chain uses TRBV5-1 with TRBJ1-4; D is ambiguous. Germline-derived CDR1 and CDR2 are SGHRS and YFSETQ. V was clipped by 1 base and J by 4 bases, with 8 bases between them. This CDR3 is 14 amino acids long. This CDR3 reads CASSLSGSNEKLFF. The DNA for the CDR3 is TGCGCCAGCAGCTTGAGTGGCAGTAATGAAAAACTGTTTTTT.

The chain couples TRBV11-2 to TRBJ1-1, with a tentative D call TRBD1 (5 bases). Looked up from germline, CDR1 is SGHAT and CDR2 is FQNNGV. The CDR3 has 14 amino acids. V lost 7 bases to trimming and J lost 3 bases, with 15 bases between them. DNA of the CDR3: TGTGCCAGCACCCGCGGGGGGGGTTACACTGAAGCTTTCTTT. Amino acids: CASTRGGGYTEAFF.

V and J are TRBV7-8 and TRBJ2-7; perhaps TRBD2 as D (6 bases). V lost 6 bases to trimming and J lost 6 bases, with 12 bases between them. Germline loops: CDR1 SGHVS, CDR2 FQNEAQ. The CDR3 sequence is 12 residues long. DNA of the CDR3: TGTGCCAGCAGTGCCTTCGGGGGCGAGCAGTACTTC. Protein sequence: CASSAFGGEQYF.

The rearrangement links TRBV18 to TRBJ2-6, with D hard to call. Trimming took 3 bases from V and 0 from J, leaving 15 bases between them. The germline V gene encodes CDR1 KGHSH and CDR2 LQKENI. This CDR3 comprises 18 residues. DNA for the CDR3: TGTGCCAGCTCACCCCTCCGCCATTTGGACTCTGGGGCCAACGTCCTGACTTTC. This encodes CASSPLRHLDSGANVLTF.

The chain links TRBV6-1 to TRBJ2-7; TRBD1 matches at 9 bases. This CDR3 spans 15 amino acids. The germline V gene has CDR1 MNHNS and CDR2 SASEGT. V was clipped by 6 bases and J by 1 base; unmatched bases: 7. The CDR3 region has the DNA TGTGCCAGCAGCTTGGACAGGGGATCTTCCTACGAGCAGTACTTC. This gives the protein CASSLDRGSSYEQYF.